A selection of T cell receptor beta chains follows, all from one sample in a study of blood T cell repertoires in COVID-19. Clones were sequenced by immunoSEQ multiplex PCR, and TCRdb holds only the in-frame ones, with some missing. The table has 90,000 to 130,000 clones, over 60% seen once; the top ten hold approximately 3.9%. Sequences were obtained from peripheral blood. The receptors were sampled from a woman older than 75 with acute or convalescent COVID-19. The CDR3 runs from the conserved cysteine through the conserved F or W. D genes are given only for firm matches. Not every row has a clone size; where given, it reads once, few, many or a size class.

>.|once|TRBJ2-5|TRBV4-1
CASSLESGLQETQYF
TGCGCCAGCAGCCTAGAATCAGGGTTGCAAGAGACCCAGTACTTC
>.|few|TRBJ1-2|TRBV6-2/TRBV6-3
CASSYDSMVYGYTF
TGTGCCAGCAGTTACGATTCTATGGTTTATGGCTACACCTTC
>.|once|TRBJ1-2|TRBV5-4
CASSFIQGINYGYTF
TGTGCCAGCAGCTTTATCCAGGGGATTAACTATGGCTACACCTTC
>.|.|TRBJ2-5|TRBV24-1
CATSDPTLGGETQYF
TGTGCCACCAGTGACCCGACGCTAGGGGGAGAGACCCAGTACTTC
>.|.|TRBJ1-2|TRBV6-5
CASSYSQARGYTF
TGTGCCAGCAGTTACTCGCAGGCGAGAGGCTACACCTTC
>.|few|TRBJ1-6|TRBV10-3
CATHTGMGNSPLHF
TGTGCCACCCATACAGGGATGGGGAATTCACCCCTCCACTTT
>.|once|TRBJ1-2|TRBV19
CASSQAGGIWKNYGYTF
TGTGCCAGTAGCCAGGCGGGGGGGATTTGGAAAAACTATGGCTACACCTTC
>.|.|TRBJ1-4|TRBV19
CASSTGTATNEKLFF
TGTGCCAGTAGTACAGGAACTGCAACTAATGAAAAACTGTTTTTT
>TRBD2|.|TRBJ2-3|TRBV27
CASSRLAGDDTQYF
TGTGCCAGCAGCCGACTAGCGGGGGACGATACGCAGTATTTT
>TRBD1|.|TRBJ1-1|TRBV9
CASSVTGDAEAFF
TGTGCCAGCAGCGTCACAGGGGATGCTGAAGCTTTCTTT
>TRBD2|.|TRBJ2-1|TRBV12-3/TRBV12-4
CASASGRGGRQFF
TGTGCCAGCGCTAGCGGGAGGGGGGGGAGGCAGTTCTTC
>.|.|TRBJ2-5|TRBV28
CASSSPTVQETQYF
TGTGCCAGCAGCTCCCCGACAGTCCAAGAGACCCAGTACTTC
>TRBD1|.|TRBJ1-2|TRBV30
CAWSPQGYGYTF
TGTGCCTGGAGCCCACAGGGGTATGGCTACACCTTC
>TRBD1|many|TRBJ2-1|TRBV18
CASSRTGTGYNEQFF
TGTGCCAGCTCACGGACCGGGACAGGGTACAATGAGCAGTTCTTC
>.|many|TRBJ1-2|TRBV30
CAWSAGAYGYTF
TGTGCCTGGAGTGCAGGGGCCTATGGCTACACCTTC
>TRBD1|.|TRBJ2-7|TRBV11-2
CASSVQGAYEQYF
TGTGCCAGCAGCGTACAGGGGGCCTACGAGCAGTACTTC
>TRBD1|.|TRBJ2-5|TRBV12-3/TRBV12-4
CASGGQGETQYF
TGTGCCAGCGGGGGACAGGGAGAGACCCAGTACTTC
>.|.|TRBJ1-1|TRBV11-2
CASRPYGGNTEAFF
TGTGCCAGCAGACCCTACGGGGGAAACACTGAAGCTTTCTTT
>.|.|TRBJ1-4|TRBV29-1
CSAWIGGESNEKLFF
TGCAGCGCCTGGATTGGCGGTGAGAGTAATGAAAAACTGTTTTTT
>.|.|TRBJ1-5|TRBV21-1
CASSIQGCQPQHF
TGTGCCAGCAGCATTCAGGGGTGTCAGCCCCAGCATTTT
>.|.|TRBJ2-5|TRBV28
CASSPHSAPRETQYF
TGTGCCAGCAGTCCCCACTCCGCCCCACGGGAGACCCAGTACTTC
>TRBD1|.|TRBJ1-2|TRBV6-5
CASRGTDAGYTF
TGTGCCAGCAGGGGGACAGACGCCGGCTACACCTTC
>TRBD1|.|TRBJ1-5|TRBV12-3/TRBV12-4
CASSLTGDQPQHF
TGTGCCAGCAGTTTGACAGGGGATCAGCCCCAGCATTTT
>.|.|TRBJ1-1|TRBV10-3
CANQYTEAFF
TGTGCCAACCAGTACACTGAAGCTTTCTTT
>TRBD1|.|TRBJ1-2|TRBV5-4
CASASTVTQGRNYGYTF
TGTGCCAGCGCATCGACTGTAACACAGGGGAGGAACTATGGCTACACCTTC
>TRBD1|.|TRBJ2-1|TRBV5-4
CASVTGTGRNEQFF
TGTGCCAGCGTAACCGGGACAGGGAGGAATGAGCAGTTCTTC
>.|.|TRBJ2-1|TRBV19
CASSRIAEGSYNEQFF
TGTGCCAGTAGCCGGATAGCGGAGGGCTCCTACAATGAGCAGTTCTTC
>.|few|TRBJ1-4|TRBV27
CASSRQIRPNEKLFF
TGTGCCAGCAGTAGACAGATCAGACCTAATGAAAAACTGTTTTTT
>TRBD1|.|TRBJ1-4|TRBV5-6
CASSDRVVEKLFF
TGTGCCAGCAGTGACAGGGTAGTGGAAAAACTGTTTTTT
>TRBD1|.|TRBJ2-2|TRBV27
CASSLRARDRGLRGDTGELFF
TGTGCCAGCAGTTTACGGGCCCGGGACAGGGGGCTGCGGGGGGACACCGGGGAGCTGTTTTTT
>TRBD2|.|TRBJ2-1|TRBV7-2
CASSLATTGLAGVF
TGTGCCAGCAGCTTAGCAACCACTGGACTAGCGGGGGTCTTC
>.|.|TRBJ2-7|TRBV2
CASSFTGASYEQYF
TGTGCCAGCAGTTTTACGGGAGCAAGCTACGAGCAGTACTTC
>.|medium-sized|TRBJ2-1|TRBV7-9
CASSFPPGDEQFF
TGTGCCAGCAGCTTCCCCCCGGGAGATGAGCAGTTCTTC
>.|.|TRBJ1-6|TRBV11-2
CASSYSPLSSYNSPLHF
TGTGCCAGCAGCTACAGCCCTCTTAGCTCCTATAATTCACCCCTCCACTTT
>TRBD1|.|TRBJ1-6|TRBV7-2
CASSSGTGRDFVRSPLHF
TGTGCCAGCAGCTCCGGGACAGGGAGAGATTTTGTACGGTCACCCCTCCACTTT
>TRBD2|.|TRBJ2-1|TRBV7-9
CASSYGLAEYNEQFF
TGTGCCAGCAGCTATGGACTAGCGGAATACAATGAGCAGTTCTTC
>.|few|TRBJ1-4|TRBV5-1
CASSLAERSWEKLFF
TGCGCCAGCAGCTTGGCGGAGAGGTCCTGGGAAAAACTGTTTTTT
>TRBD1|.|TRBJ2-7|TRBV5-1
CASSLAPGTGFEQYF
TGCGCCAGCAGCCTGGCCCCCGGGACAGGTTTCGAGCAGTACTTC
>TRBD1|few|TRBJ1-1|TRBV6-6
CASSYEGANTEAFF
TGTGCCAGCAGTTACGAGGGGGCGAACACTGAAGCTTTCTTT
>TRBD1|.|TRBJ1-1|TRBV28
CASSSGQIVEAFF
TGTGCCAGCAGTTCGGGACAGATAGTTGAAGCTTTCTTT
>TRBD2|.|TRBJ2-7|TRBV7-2
CASTRGGPQRTYEQYF
TGTGCCAGCACGCGCGGGGGGCCGCAAAGGACCTACGAGCAGTACTTC
>TRBD2|.|TRBJ2-2|TRBV30
CAWNSGSTGELFF
TGTGCCTGGAATAGCGGGAGCACCGGGGAGCTGTTTTTT
>.|.|TRBJ1-4|TRBV27
CASRTNRWNEKLFF
TGTGCCAGCAGGACGAACAGGTGGAATGAAAAACTGTTTTTT
>TRBD1|once|TRBJ2-1|TRBV4-2
CASSRTGRNEQFF
TGTGCCAGCAGCAGGACAGGACGCAATGAGCAGTTCTTC
>TRBD1|once|TRBJ1-3|TRBV5-1
CASSSTGTGYSGNTIYF
TGCGCCAGCAGCTCGACCGGGACAGGGTATTCTGGAAACACCATATATTTT
>.|.|TRBJ2-1|TRBV20-1
CSASSQRIYNEQFF
TGCAGTGCTAGTAGTCAGCGGATATACAATGAGCAGTTCTTC
>.|.|TRBJ1-5|TRBV3-1/TRBV3-2
CASSLDSNSNQPQHF
TGTGCCAGCAGCCTCGACTCAAATAGCAATCAGCCCCAGCATTTT
>.|.|TRBJ2-7|TRBV7-2
CASSFRSARVRGYEQYF
TGTGCCAGCAGCTTTCGATCGGCAAGGGTTCGAGGGTACGAGCAGTACTTC